This T cell receptor (beta chain) originates from a study of shared T cell receptors in the human thymus. The data were produced by immunoSEQ multiplex PCR, yet TCRdb's version contains in-frame clones alone and is incomplete. The table includes some 700,000 clones, 70% to 90% detected once. Germline CDR1 is SGHRS and CDR2 is YFSETQ. The CDR3 consists of 16 residues. V was clipped by 0 bases and J by 5 bases; unmatched bases: 6. The same sample was also used in a study of human thymus T cells. That study adds: In corrective heart surgery, resections were taken, and these provided the thymus tissue. Apparent skewing of V and J gene usage characterized both thymic and blood repertoires. Overlap was high between thymic repertoires from unrelated individuals, as reported in related research.

The receptor was derived from a boy in the first two years of life with a congenital heart defect. This sequence joins TRBV5-1 and TRBJ2-2; 8 bases align to TRBD2. Material: thymocytes. The CDR3 DNA follows: TGCGCCAGCAGCTTGGGAGCGGGAGTTGGGACCGGGGAGCTGTTTTTT. Amino acids: CASSLGAGVGTGELFF.